Below are 17 T cell receptor beta chains sequenced from a single sample in a study of T-cell reconstitution after alpha-beta-depleted transplantation in children. Preparation of the TCRbeta library used unique molecular identifiers. TCRdb ran MiXCR on the PCR reads and lists one entry per CDR3 protein. Among some 350,000 distinct CDR3 sequences listed, 10% were seen once. The material sequenced was PBMCs from the stem cell graft donor, taken from the stem cell graft. These receptor sequences come from a human donor who donated a stem cell graft to a child with acute lymphoblastic leukemia.

This clonotype was observed a few times. This sequence joins TRBV20-1 and TRBJ1-2, with no clear D. In germline, CDR1 is DFQATT, CDR2 SNEGSKA (reference sequence). The CDR3 covers 14 residues. V gave up 3 bases and J gave up 6 bases, with 17 bases separating them. The CDR3 loop reads CSASKGGAVHGYTF. The CDR3 coding sequence is TGCAGTGCTAGTAAAGGCGGAGCAGTCCATGGCTACACCTTC.

This clonotype turned up a few times. The CDR3 nucleotides are TGCGCCAGCAGCCAAGACTACAGGGGCCGCAACACCATATATTTT. It codes for CASSQDYRGRNTIYF. This rearrangement joins TRBV4-3 to TRBJ1-3; 7 bases map to TRBD1. The germline gives CDR1 LGHNA, CDR2 YSLEER. Trimming cost V 0 bases and J 7 bases; bases outside gene matches: 6. This CDR3 has 15 amino acids.

There are many counts of this clonotype. The chain has TRBV12-3 or TRBV12-4 and TRBJ1-5; no clear D gene. The V end was cut by 9 bases, the J end by 1 base, with 7 bases between. The CDR3 runs 12 residues. CDR3 DNA sequence: TGTGCCAGTAAGCGGAGCAATCAGCCCCAGCATTTT. This encodes CASKRSNQPQHF.

This clonotype was found many times. The rearrangement uses TRBV10-3 and TRBJ2-5; D uncertain. The CDR3 has 14 amino acids. Germline assignment: CDR1 ENHRY and CDR2 SYGVKD. The V and J ends lost 0 bases and 1 base respectively, with 6 bases between them. The chain's CDR3 is CAISESRGQETQYF. Here the CDR3 DNA reads TGTGCCATCAGTGAGTCACGCGGCCAAGAGACCCAGTACTTC.

The chain carries TRBV29-1 and TRBJ2-3; unclear D gene. The germline V gene has CDR1 SQVTM and CDR2 ANQGSEA. V was clipped by 4 bases and J by 3 bases, with 17 bases between them. CDR3 size: 15 residues. The CDR3 loop reads CSVGSDGLGTDTQYF. The DNA of the CDR3 is TGCAGCGTTGGGAGTGATGGGCTGGGTACAGATACGCAGTATTTT.

The V gene is TRBV7-6, the J gene TRBJ2-1; D may be TRBD1 (6 bases). Trimming cost V 1 base and J 4 bases, with 20 bases left between them. CDR3 length: 18 amino acids. The germline gives CDR1 SGHVS, CDR2 FNYEAQ. The CDR3 nucleotides read TGTGCCAGCAGCTTAGTTGGCGGACAGCTACTTCTTTACAATGAGCAGTTCTTC. Its translation is CASSLVGGQLLLYNEQFF. The complete variable domain, with remaining parts taken from reference TRBV7-6 and TRBJ2-1, reads GAGVSQSPRYKVTKRGQDVALRCDPISGHVSLYWYRQALGQGPEFLTYFNYEAQQDKSGLPNDRFSAERPEGSISTLTIQRTEQRDSAMYRCASSLVGGQLLLYNEQFFGPGTRLTVL.

This chain joins TRBV5-1 and TRBJ2-7; TRBD2 matches 14 bases. The germline V gene has CDR1 SGHRS and CDR2 YFSETQ. Unmatched junction bases numbered 12, after V lost 2 bases and J lost 2 bases. The CDR3 totals 19 residues. CDR3 DNA: TGCGCCAGCAGCTTCCTCCCGGGACTAGCGGGAGTGACACCCTACGAGCAGTACTTC. This gives the protein CASSFLPGLAGVTPYEQYF.

The rearrangement uses TRBV7-9 and TRBJ2-7; 8 bases map to TRBD1. V trimming: 1 base; J trimming: 7 bases; junction bases outside the gene matches: 9. Germline CDR1 reads SEHNR; CDR2 reads FQNEAQ (reference sequence). The CDR3 covers 15 residues. The CDR3 bases are TGTGCCAGCAGCTTAGTGCGGACAGGGTTGGGGGAGCAGTACTTC. Protein sequence: CASSLVRTGLGEQYF.

The chain joins TRBV5-1 to TRBJ2-1, with 10 bases identical to TRBD2. After removal of 1 base from V and 4 bases from J, the junction contained 17 bases not matched to a gene. CDR1 and CDR2 (germline): SGHRS, YFSETQ. The CDR3 runs to 20 residues. The CDR3 DNA is TGCGCCAGCAGCTTGCGCCCTAGCGGGAGTACTTATGCCCAATACAATGAGCAGTTCTTC. Protein sequence: CASSLRPSGSTYAQYNEQFF. Full variable domain (rest looked up from reference TRBV5-1 and TRBJ2-1): KAGVTQTPRYLIKTRGQQVTLSCSPISGHRSVSWYQQTPGQGLQFLFEYFSETQRNKGNFPGRFSGRQFSNSRSEMNVSTLELGDSALYLCASSLRPSGSTYAQYNEQFFGPGTRLTVL.

The chain has TRBV28 and TRBJ1-6, with D perhaps matching TRBD1 (5 bases). CDR3 length: 15 amino acids. Per the germline V gene, CDR1 is MDHEN and CDR2 is SYDVKM. The V end was cut by 2 bases, the J end by 2 bases, with 7 bases between. CDR3 amino acids: CASSLQGPYNSPLHF. Here the CDR3 DNA reads TGTGCCAGCAGTTTACAGGGACCCTATAATTCACCCCTCCACTTT.

This clonotype was seen more than once but under ten times. V is TRBV5-1 and J is TRBJ2-7; the D is unclear. The CDR3 is made up of 14 amino acids. V lost 5 bases to trimming and J lost 0 bases, with 12 bases between them. The germline V gene encodes CDR1 SGHRS and CDR2 YFSETQ. DNA for the CDR3: TGCGCCAGCAGTTTTGTGGACCCCTCCTACGAGCAGTACTTC. Protein: CASSFVDPSYEQYF.

This chain's CDR3 is CASSPAILRLAEGNEQYF. The DNA for the CDR3 is TGCGCCAGCAGCCCAGCCATCCTGAGACTAGCGGAGGGGAATGAGCAGTACTTC. V and J are TRBV4-1 and TRBJ2-7, with 9 positions matching TRBD2. This CDR3 is 18 amino acids long. Germline V gene data show CDR1 as MGHRA and CDR2 as YSYEKL. J lost 7 bases, V lost 4 bases, and 20 bases had no gene match.

This clonotype appeared a few times. This sequence joins TRBV18 and TRBJ1-5; D unresolved. This CDR3 has 13 amino acids. V was trimmed by 8 bases and J by 4 bases, leaving 12 bases between them. CDR1 and CDR2 (germline): KGHSH, LQKENI. The chain's CDR3 is CASTSGLNQPQHF. The CDR3, as DNA: TGTGCCAGCACGTCAGGTCTAAATCAGCCCCAGCATTTT.

Only a few counts were recorded for this clonotype. The rearrangement uses TRBV7-8 and TRBJ2-1, with 9 bases lining up with TRBD2. J lost 10 bases, V lost 6 bases, and 10 bases had no gene match. This CDR3 has 14 residues. Germline lookup yields CDR1 SGHVS and CDR2 FQNEAQ. The CDR3 protein is CASSLAGLGREQFF. In DNA, the CDR3 is TGTGCCAGCAGTCTAGCGGGATTGGGTCGAGAGCAGTTCTTC.

This clonotype turned up a few times. The V call is TRBV7-2, the J call TRBJ1-1; possible D gene TRBD1, 6 bases. Trimming left V 8 bases short and J 1 base short, with 11 bases between. The germline gives CDR1 SGHTA, CDR2 FQGNSA. The CDR3 has 13 amino acids. CDR3 protein: CASARGWNTEAFF. Written as DNA, the CDR3 is TGTGCCAGCGCCAGGGGATGGAACACTGAAGCTTTCTTT.

The chain links TRBV4-1 to TRBJ2-5, with TRBD2 as a possible D gene (6 bases). The CDR3 consists of 13 residues. Germline CDR1 is MGHRA and CDR2 is YSYEKL. The V end lost 6 bases, the J end lost 5 bases, and 13 bases lay between the germline ends. This CDR3 reads CASSGGLGETQYF. The CDR3 DNA sequence: TGCGCCAGCAGTGGGGGGTTGGGGGAGACCCAGTACTTC.

The rearrangement links TRBV14 to TRBJ2-7; 13 positions match TRBD2. The V gene's germline CDR1 is SGHDN and CDR2 FVKESK. CDR3 length equals 19 residues. Germline trimming cut 4 bases from V and 0 bases from J; bases unmatched to any gene: 12. CDR3 in DNA: TGTGCCAGCAGCCCGAGTCCGGGACTAGCGGGGAGAAGCTCCTACGAGCAGTACTTC. The encoded protein is CASSPSPGLAGRSSYEQYF.